The next 15 T cell receptor beta chains were all read from a single sample in a study of CD8 T cells in ankylosing spondylitis (TCRdb year 2017). To prepare the library, 5' RACE was applied. The sequencer listed for this sample is Illumina HiSeq 2500. The public reads were quality trimmed at Q25 with fastp and then assembled into clones with MiXCR by TCRdb, keeping productive beta chains. CDR3 protein duplicates are merged, each entry listing the most common genes and DNA. Counted in this sample were roughly 190,000 distinct CDR3 sequences; roughly 12% of them appeared once. The ten most abundant clones make up 15% to 20% of the sample. The sequenced sample consisted of blood, either unsorted or a sorted T cell fraction (not recorded which). Receptor source: a male donor with ankylosing spondylitis or in good health (not recorded which).

There are many counts of this clonotype. This sequence joins TRBV5-1 and TRBJ1-1; the D gene is possibly TRBD1 (6 bases). Trimming removed 4 bases from V and 0 bases from J, with 16 bases in between. CDR1 is SGHRS and CDR2 is YFSETQ in the germline V gene. The CDR3 runs 16 residues. CDR3 sequence (DNA): TGCGCCAGCAGCCCAGGGGACCGCGAAATGAACACTGAAGCTTTCTTT. Translated: CASSPGDREMNTEAFF.

This chain connects TRBV29-1 to TRBJ1-2; 7 positions agree with TRBD1. Looked up from germline, CDR1 is SQVTM and CDR2 is ANQGSEA. The V segment lost 5 bases and the J segment 8 bases; nucleotides outside the gene matches: 11. The CDR3 runs 13 residues. DNA for the CDR3: TGCAGCGTTCCCCTGATGACAGGGCGAGGCTACACCTTC. Amino acids: CSVPLMTGRGYTF.

This clonotype has more than one count but fewer than ten. The chain is built from TRBV27 and TRBJ2-7; 7 bases fit TRBD1. CDR1 is MNHEY and CDR2 is SMNVEV in the germline V gene (reference sequence). The CDR3 covers 15 residues. After removal of 5 bases from V and 3 bases from J, the junction contained 10 bases not matched to a gene. CDR3 loop: CASSPQGGSGYEQYF. In DNA form, the CDR3 reads TGTGCCAGCAGTCCCCAAGGGGGCAGCGGCTACGAGCAGTACTTC.

The sample holds a few counts of this clonotype. This chain connects TRBV20-1 to TRBJ2-1; 14 bases match TRBD2. V lost 4 bases, J lost 9 bases, and 8 bases stayed unmatched. The germline gives CDR1 DFQATT, CDR2 SNEGSKA (reference sequence). CDR3 length: 15 amino acids. In DNA, the CDR3 is TGCAGTGCTATCAGACTAGCGGGGGGGCCAGGTGAGCAGTTCTTC. It encodes CSAIRLAGGPGEQFF.

The genes are TRBV5-1 and TRBJ1-2; D not resolved. Deletions cut 4 bases from V and 3 bases from J, with 7 bases between. Germline CDR1 and CDR2: SGHRS and YFSETQ. There are 12 residues in the CDR3. For the CDR3, the DNA is TGCGCCAGCAGCGCTGGACACTATGGCTACACCTTC. This gives the protein CASSAGHYGYTF.

The chain is built from TRBV6-5 and TRBJ2-4, with D possibly being TRBD1 (5 bases). CDR3 length: 15 amino acids. Per germline, CDR1 MNHEY and CDR2 SVGAGI. The ends were cut back, 2 bases at V and 0 bases at J, with 8 bases in the middle. The CDR3 nucleotides read TGTGCCAGCAGTTACCGGCAGGGAGCCAAAAACATTCAGTACTTC. Amino acids: CASSYRQGAKNIQYF.

There are a few counts of this clonotype. The chain links TRBV12-3 or TRBV12-4 to TRBJ2-2, with TRBD2 matching over 8 bases. V dropped 11 bases and J dropped 5; count of bases not matched to a gene: 4. The CDR3 is made up of 12 amino acids. CDR3 coding DNA: TGTGCCGTGGCGGGAGGAACCGGGGAGCTGTTTTTT. This translates into CAVAGGTGELFF.

This chain uses TRBV5-1 with TRBJ2-4; the D gene is possibly TRBD1 (5 bases). The ends were cut back, 4 bases at V and 3 bases at J, with 11 bases in the middle. The CDR3 is 14 amino acids. Germline CDR1 is SGHRS and CDR2 is YFSETQ. Written as DNA, the CDR3 is TGCGCCAGCAGCGGCATACAGGACAAAAACATTCAGTACTTC. It yields the protein CASSGIQDKNIQYF.

The chain uses TRBV10-1 and TRBJ1-1, with no clear D. CDR1 and CDR2 (germline): WNHNN, SYGVQD (reference sequence). The CDR3 is made up of 11 amino acids. V was shortened by 5 bases and J by 8 bases, with 9 bases between the two germline ends. The CDR3 DNA reads TGCGCCAGCAGTCGGCGGGCAGAAGCTTTCTTT. Encoded protein: CASSRRAEAFF.

This clonotype showed up many times. The V and J genes are TRBV10-3 and TRBJ1-1, with a possible D match to TRBD1 (6 bases). The V end was cut by 0 bases, the J end by 0 bases, with 11 bases between. CDR3 length equals 16 residues. CDR1 is ENHRY and CDR2 is SYGVKD in the germline V gene. The CDR3 coding sequence is TGTGCCATCAGTGAGTCGCGGGGGGGCATGAACACTGAAGCTTTCTTT. It translates to CAISESRGGMNTEAFF.

This chain links TRBV7-8 with TRBJ2-1; 7 nucleotides agree with TRBD1. Germline V gene lookup returns CDR1 SGHVS and CDR2 FQNEAQ. This CDR3 region has 15 residues. Unmatched junction bases numbered 9, after V lost 1 base and J lost 9 bases. DNA of the CDR3: TGTGCCAGCAGCTTAGACAGGGGAATACGTAGTGAGCAGTTCTTC. It is translated as CASSLDRGIRSEQFF.

The table lists this clonotype with many counts. The rearrangement joins TRBV25-1 to TRBJ2-1, with TRBD2 identical over 7 bases. The CDR3 is 20 amino acids. V shed 7 bases and J 8 bases; nucleotides not matched to a gene: 29. Germline-derived CDR1 and CDR2 are MGHDK and SYGVNS. CDR3 residues: CASILLQGEGRELSVYEQFF. The CDR3 region has the DNA TGTGCCAGCATACTCCTACAAGGAGAGGGGCGGGAGCTAAGTGTGTATGAGCAGTTCTTC.

This clonotype was seen a few times. The chain uses TRBV2 and TRBJ2-3; either TRBD1 or TRBD2 may supply D (5 bases each). Germline-derived CDR1 and CDR2 are SNHLY and FYNNEI. Between the trimmed V and J ends, which lost 10 bases and 4 bases, there was a span of 18 bases. The CDR3 contains 14 residues. The CDR3 DNA sequence: TGTGCCAAACAGGACTCCCTGTCCCCAGATACGCAGTATTTT. Residues: CAKQDSLSPDTQYF.

This clonotype was seen more than once but under ten times. V gene TRBV7-9 combines with J gene TRBJ1-1; D call uncertain. V lost 1 base, J lost 6 bases, and 9 bases lay in between. This CDR3 contains 13 residues. Germline CDR1 and CDR2: SEHNR and FQNEAQ (reference sequence). CDR3 DNA sequence: TGTGCCAGCAGCTTAGTTTCCGCCGCTGAAGCTTTCTTT. Amino acid sequence: CASSLVSAAEAFF.

This clonotype appeared many times. This chain links TRBV4-1 with TRBJ1-5; D call uncertain. The V end lost 2 bases, the J end lost 0 bases, and 8 bases lay between the germline ends. CDR1 is MGHRA and CDR2 is YSYEKL in the germline V gene. The CDR3 is made up of 15 amino acids. CDR3 sequence (DNA): TGCGCCAGCAGCCAAACACAGTATAGCAATCAGCCCCAGCATTTT. Its protein product is CASSQTQYSNQPQHF.